The present entry profiles one T cell receptor beta chain with its context. The antigen is not known. The data originate from a study of blood T cells in healthy people across ages. Study at large: About one barcoded beta molecule per two T cells was the capture yield of template switching. Study-level points and caveats: Donor CMV infection status was unknown, possibly confounding age-related changes in expanded clonotypes.

The length of the CDR3 is 13 residues. V gave up 4 bases and J gave up 4 bases, with 11 bases separating them. In germline, CDR1 is SGHDT, CDR2 YYEEEE. A sample-barcoded 5' primer and a J-beta primer mix were used in a second PCR of roughly 7 to 11 cycles. A template-switch adaptor containing 12 random nucleotides labeled each cDNA molecule. TCRdb processed the 5' RACE reads anew with MiXCR; each CDR3 protein has one entry. The sample has 1.4 million or so distinct CDR3 sequences, less than 45% seen once. This sequence originates from a woman aged 18-29 years in good health. The specimen was blood. The rearrangement uses TRBV5-6 and TRBJ1-2; D not certain. CDR3 protein: CASSPTFRYGYTF. CDR3 coding DNA: TGTGCCAGCAGCCCGACATTCCGCTATGGCTACACCTTC.